This T cell receptor beta chain came from a study of spatial heterogeneity in lung cancer. This clonotype has a handful of counts. Time point of the sample: blood at routine non-recurrence follow-up after resection. Frozen PBMC, nontumor lung or tumor provided whole RNA, which was sequenced unsorted. Each molecule of TCR cDNA was tagged with one unique molecular identifier. TCRdb itself ran the 5' RACE reads through MiXCR, one entry per CDR3 protein. Of around 15,000 distinct CDR3 sequences in the sample, 15% to 20% were seen once. Trimming left V 5 bases short and J 2 bases short, with 20 bases between. The CDR3 totals 17 residues. Looked up from germline, CDR1 is SGHTA and CDR2 is FQGTGA.

The clonotype comes from a male donor with early-stage non-small cell lung cancer. J is TRBJ2-3 and V is TRBV7-3; a weak D match, TRBD2 (7 bases). The specimen comprised PBMCs, sampled at follow-up. Here the CDR3 DNA reads TGTGCCAGCAGCCAAGGGCTTCCGGGGGGCCACACAGATACGCAGTATTTT. It is translated as CASSQGLPGGHTDTQYF.